This is a list of T cell receptor beta chains from one sample in a study of blood T cell repertoires in COVID-19. This table comes from immunoSEQ multiplex PCR, and its TCRdb copy is limited to in-frame clones, with some not included. The sample carries about 150,000 clones, roughly 84% recorded once. Material for sequencing was peripheral blood. These receptors were taken from a human donor in a cohort sampled during active COVID-19. Both conserved end residues are part of each CDR3. The order of the fields is V gene, clone size, D gene, J gene, CDR3 protein, CDR3 DNA. D genes are given only for firm matches. Size tells how often a clone was seen (once, few, many) or the class of an expanded clone, and some rows leave it out.

TRBV7-8	NA	TRBD1	TRBJ2-7	CASSVTGTAYEQYF	TGTGCCAGCAGCGTGACCGGGACAGCCTACGAGCAGTACTTC
TRBV27	NA	NA	TRBJ1-5	CASSLSGLSNQPQHF	TGTGCCAGCAGTTTAAGCGGGTTGAGCAATCAGCCCCAGCATTTT
TRBV6-5	NA	TRBD1	TRBJ2-7	CASSRKDRVGQYF	TGTGCCAGCAGCCGGAAGGACAGGGTGGGGCAGTACTTC
TRBV7-9	once	TRBD1	TRBJ2-3	CASSPTGVRTDTQYF	TGTGCCAGCAGCCCAACAGGGGTTCGGACAGATACGCAGTATTTT
TRBV30	NA	NA	TRBJ2-1	CAWSVLAGSSYNEQFF	TGTGCCTGGAGTGTACTCGCGGGGAGCTCCTACAATGAGCAGTTCTTC
TRBV30	NA	NA	TRBJ1-3	CAWSLSAGNTIYF	TGTGCCTGGAGCCTATCGGCTGGAAACACCATATATTTT
TRBV2	NA	TRBD1	TRBJ1-3	CASSRQGNGNTIYF	TGTGCCAGCAGTCGACAGGGGAATGGAAACACCATATATTTT
TRBV27	NA	NA	TRBJ1-5	CASSLGARIDQPQHF	TGTGCCAGCAGTTTAGGGGCCAGGATCGATCAGCCCCAGCATTTT
TRBV18	NA	TRBD1	TRBJ2-5	CASSPRSPGQQETQYF	TGTGCCAGCTCACCACGTTCACCGGGACAGCAAGAGACCCAGTACTTC
TRBV6-4	NA	TRBD1	TRBJ1-6	CASSYRTGDNSPLHF	TGTGCCAGCAGTTATCGGACAGGGGACAATTCACCCCTCCACTTT